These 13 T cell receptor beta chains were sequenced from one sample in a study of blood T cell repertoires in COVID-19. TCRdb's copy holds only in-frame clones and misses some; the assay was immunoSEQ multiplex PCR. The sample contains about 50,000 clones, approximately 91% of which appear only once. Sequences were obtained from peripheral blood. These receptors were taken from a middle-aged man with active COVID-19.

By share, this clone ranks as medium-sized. This chain's CDR3 is CATSFPPFRGFEEGYTF. The CDR3 DNA is TGTGCCACCAGTTTCCCCCCCTTTCGAGGTTTTGAAGAGGGCTACACCTTC. V is TRBV24-1 and J is TRBJ1-2; D not resolved. V was pared by 6 bases and J by 8 bases, with 27 bases between. Germline V gene data show CDR1 as KGHDR and CDR2 as SFDVKD. The CDR3 extends over 17 amino acids.

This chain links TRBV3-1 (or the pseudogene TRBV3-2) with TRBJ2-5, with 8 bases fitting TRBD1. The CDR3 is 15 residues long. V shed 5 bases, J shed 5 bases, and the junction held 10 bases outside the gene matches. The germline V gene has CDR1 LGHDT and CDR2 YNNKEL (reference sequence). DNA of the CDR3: TGTGCCAGCAGCTGGCGATCGGACAGGGTGGAGACCCAGTACTTC. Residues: CASSWRSDRVETQYF.

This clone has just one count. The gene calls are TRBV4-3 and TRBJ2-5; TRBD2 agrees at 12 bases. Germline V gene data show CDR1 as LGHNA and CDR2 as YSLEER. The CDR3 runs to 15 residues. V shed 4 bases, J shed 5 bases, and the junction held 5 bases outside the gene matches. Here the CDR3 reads CASSREGLAGETQYF. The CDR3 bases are TGCGCCAGCAGCCGGGAAGGACTAGCGGGGGAGACCCAGTACTTC.

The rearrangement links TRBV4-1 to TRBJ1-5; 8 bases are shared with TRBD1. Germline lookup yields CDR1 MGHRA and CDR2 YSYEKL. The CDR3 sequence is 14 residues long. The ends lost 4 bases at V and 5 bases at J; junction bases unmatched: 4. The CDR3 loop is CASSLRQGYQPQHF. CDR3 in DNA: TGCGCCAGCAGCCTCAGACAGGGGTATCAGCCCCAGCATTTT.

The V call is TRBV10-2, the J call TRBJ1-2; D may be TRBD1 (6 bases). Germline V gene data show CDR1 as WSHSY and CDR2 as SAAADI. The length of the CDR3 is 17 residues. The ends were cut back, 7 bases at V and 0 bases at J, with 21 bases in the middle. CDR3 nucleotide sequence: TGCGCCAGCAATGGGGAGACAGGCTTATCTGCTAACTATGGCTACACCTTC. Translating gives CASNGETGLSANYGYTF.

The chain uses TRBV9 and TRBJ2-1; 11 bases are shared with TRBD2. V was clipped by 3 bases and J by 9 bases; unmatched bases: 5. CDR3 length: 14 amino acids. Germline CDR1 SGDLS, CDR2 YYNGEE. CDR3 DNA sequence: TGTGCCAGCAGCGGGACTAGCGGGTTCGGTGAGCAGTTCTTC. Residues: CASSGTSGFGEQFF.

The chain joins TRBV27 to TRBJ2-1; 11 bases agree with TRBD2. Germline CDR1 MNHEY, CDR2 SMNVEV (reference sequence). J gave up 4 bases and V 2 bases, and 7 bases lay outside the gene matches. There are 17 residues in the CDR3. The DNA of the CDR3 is TGTGCCAGCAGTTTAACACTAGCGGGAGTAGAATACAATGAGCAGTTCTTC. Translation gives CASSLTLAGVEYNEQFF.

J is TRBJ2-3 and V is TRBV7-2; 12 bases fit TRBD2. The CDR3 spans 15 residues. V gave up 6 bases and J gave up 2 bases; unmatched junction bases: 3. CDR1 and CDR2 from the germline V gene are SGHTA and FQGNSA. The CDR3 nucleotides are TGTGCCAGCAGACGGACTAGCGGGGTCACAGATACGCAGTATTTT. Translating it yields CASRRTSGVTDTQYF.

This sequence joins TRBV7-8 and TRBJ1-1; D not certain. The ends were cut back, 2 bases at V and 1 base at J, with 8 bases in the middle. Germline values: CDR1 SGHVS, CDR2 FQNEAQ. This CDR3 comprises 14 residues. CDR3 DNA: TGTGCCAGCAGCTTACCTACAGAGAACACTGAAGCTTTCTTT. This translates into CASSLPTENTEAFF.

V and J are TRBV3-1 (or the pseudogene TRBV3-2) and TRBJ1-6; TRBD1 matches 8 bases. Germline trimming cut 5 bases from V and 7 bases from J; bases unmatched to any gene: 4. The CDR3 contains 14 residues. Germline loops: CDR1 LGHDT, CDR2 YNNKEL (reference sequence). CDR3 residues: CASSSGGRNSPLHF. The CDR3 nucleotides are TGTGCCAGCAGCTCAGGGGGCAGGAATTCACCCCTCCACTTT.

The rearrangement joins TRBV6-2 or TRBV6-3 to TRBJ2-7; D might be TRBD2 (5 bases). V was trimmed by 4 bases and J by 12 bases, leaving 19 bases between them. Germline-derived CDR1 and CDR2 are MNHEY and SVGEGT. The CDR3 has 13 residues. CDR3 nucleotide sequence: TGTGCCAGCAGTTCTCGACCCCAGGACTTGACGTACTTC. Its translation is CASSSRPQDLTYF.

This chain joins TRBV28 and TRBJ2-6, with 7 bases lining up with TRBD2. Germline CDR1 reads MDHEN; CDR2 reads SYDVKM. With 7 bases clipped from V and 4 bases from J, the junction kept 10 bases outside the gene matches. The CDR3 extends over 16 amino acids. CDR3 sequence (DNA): TGTGCCAGCACGGGCGGGAGCTTGAGCGGGGCCAACGTCCTGACTTTC. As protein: CASTGGSLSGANVLTF.

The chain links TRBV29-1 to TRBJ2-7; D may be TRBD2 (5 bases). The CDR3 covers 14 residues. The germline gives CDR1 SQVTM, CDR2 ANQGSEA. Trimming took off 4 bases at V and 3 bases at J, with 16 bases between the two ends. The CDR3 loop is CSVGGSRLLYEQYF. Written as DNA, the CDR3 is TGCAGCGTTGGTGGGTCGAGACTACTCTACGAGCAGTACTTC.